The following is a T cell receptor (beta chain) sequence with its context. As yet, its antigen is unknown. CD8 cells regarded as naive lacked CD45RO, were positively chosen for CCR7, and omitted terminally differentiated effector memory CD45RA+ cells. The data were produced by immunoSEQ multiplex PCR, yet TCRdb's version contains in-frame clones alone and is incomplete. The profile shows a few million clones, around 95% of them singletons. V was pared by 6 bases and J by 6 bases, with 14 bases between. The germline V gene has CDR1 MNHEY and CDR2 SVGAGI. This CDR3 region has 13 residues. The sample belongs to a study of shared clonotypes between healthy human individuals. Study as a whole: Per donor, three plates held CD4 naive cells, three held CD4 memory, two held CD8 naive and one held CD8 memory.

Study findings and constraints: Clonotypes shared by all four sorted-subset donors had higher generation probabilities than non-shared clonotypes.

Material for sequencing was naive CD8+ T cells from PBMCs. This rearrangement joins TRBV6-5 to TRBJ1-1; tentatively, D is TRBD1 (5 bases). This TCR was sampled from a man aged 18 to 30 in good health. Some clones in this sample may be carry-over from other donors' samples. The CDR3 coding sequence is TGTGCCAGCAGGCCAGGGCTTTTAGCTGAAGCTTTCTTT. It encodes CASRPGLLAEAFF.